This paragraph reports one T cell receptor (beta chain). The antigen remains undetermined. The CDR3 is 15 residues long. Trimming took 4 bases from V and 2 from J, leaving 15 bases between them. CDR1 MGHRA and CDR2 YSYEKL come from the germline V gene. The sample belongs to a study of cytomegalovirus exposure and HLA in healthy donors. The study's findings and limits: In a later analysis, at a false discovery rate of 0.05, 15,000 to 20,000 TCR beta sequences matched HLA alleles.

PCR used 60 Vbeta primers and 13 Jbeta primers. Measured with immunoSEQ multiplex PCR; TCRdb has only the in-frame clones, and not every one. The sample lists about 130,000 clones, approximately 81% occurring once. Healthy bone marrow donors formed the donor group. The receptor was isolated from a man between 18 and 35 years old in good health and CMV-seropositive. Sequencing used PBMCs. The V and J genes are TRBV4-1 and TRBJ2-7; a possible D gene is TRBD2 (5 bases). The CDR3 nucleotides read TGCGCCAGCAGCCGCGAAACGGACGGGACCTACGAGCAGTACTTC. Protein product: CASSRETDGTYEQYF.